This TCR beta chain was sequenced during a study of OX40 agonist ivuxolimab in advanced cancers. Repertoires were generated with immunoSEQ multiplex PCR, while TCRdb's copy carries only in-frame clones and drops some. The sample has about 48,000 clones; about 81% are singletons. V shed 5 bases and J shed 2 bases, with 9 bases lying between them. The CDR3 totals 13 residues. Germline V gene sequence: CDR1 MNHEY, CDR2 SMNVEV (reference sequence). Study-level points and caveats: CD8+ T cells (on average) carried more expanded clones than CD4+ T cells.

As for this clone: Its antigen is not known.

V is TRBV27 and J is TRBJ1-2; weak D call: TRBD1 (5 bases). The sequence derives from an adult with an advanced solid tumor such as melanoma, head and neck, liver or kidney cancer. The sequenced sample was CD4+ or CD8+ T cells sorted from blood, obtained in a trial of the OX40 agonist ivuxolimab. CDR3: CASSPGANYGYTF. In nucleotides, the CDR3 is TGTGCCAGCAGTCCCGGGGCCAACTATGGCTACACCTTC.